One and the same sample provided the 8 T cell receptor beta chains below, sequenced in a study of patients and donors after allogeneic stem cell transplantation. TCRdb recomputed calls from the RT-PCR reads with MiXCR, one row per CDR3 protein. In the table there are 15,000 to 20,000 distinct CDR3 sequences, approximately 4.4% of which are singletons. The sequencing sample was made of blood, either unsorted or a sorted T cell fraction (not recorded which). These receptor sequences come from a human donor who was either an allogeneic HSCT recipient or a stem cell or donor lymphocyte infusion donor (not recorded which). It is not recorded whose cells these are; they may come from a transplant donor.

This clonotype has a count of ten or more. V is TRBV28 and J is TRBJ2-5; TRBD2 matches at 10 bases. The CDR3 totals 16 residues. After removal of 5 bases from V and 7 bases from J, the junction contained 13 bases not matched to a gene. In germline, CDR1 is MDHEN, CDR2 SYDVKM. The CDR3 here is CASSLLVRAGGGTQYF. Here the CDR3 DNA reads TGTGCCAGCAGTCTTTTGGTGCGAGCGGGAGGGGGGACCCAGTACTTC.

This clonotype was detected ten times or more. This CDR3 is CASSSVRDPYGYTF. For the CDR3, the DNA is TGTGCCAGCAGCTCCGTCAGGGACCCCTATGGCTACACCTTC. The genes are TRBV5-4 and TRBJ1-2, with D tentatively TRBD1 (5 bases). Germline values: CDR1 SGHNT, CDR2 YYREEE (reference sequence). This CDR3 contains 14 residues. Between the trimmed V and J ends, which lost 3 bases and 4 bases, there was a span of 13 bases.

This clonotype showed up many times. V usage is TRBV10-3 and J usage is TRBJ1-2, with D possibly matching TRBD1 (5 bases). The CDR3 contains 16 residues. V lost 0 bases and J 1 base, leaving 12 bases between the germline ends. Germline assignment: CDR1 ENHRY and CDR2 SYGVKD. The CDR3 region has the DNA TGTGCCATCAGTGAGTCGGGGCCCCAGGATAACTATGGCTACACCTTC. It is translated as CAISESGPQDNYGYTF.

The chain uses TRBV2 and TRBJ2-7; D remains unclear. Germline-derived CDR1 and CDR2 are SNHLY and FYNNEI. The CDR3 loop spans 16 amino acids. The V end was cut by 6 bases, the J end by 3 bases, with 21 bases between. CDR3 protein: CASSFLRGTSDYEQYF. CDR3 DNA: TGTGCCAGCAGCTTCTTACGAGGCACTTCGGACTACGAGCAGTACTTC.

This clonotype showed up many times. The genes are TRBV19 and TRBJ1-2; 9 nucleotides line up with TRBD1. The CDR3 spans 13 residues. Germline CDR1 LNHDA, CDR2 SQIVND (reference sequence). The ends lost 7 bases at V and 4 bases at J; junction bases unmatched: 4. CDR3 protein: CASIPGQGYGYTF. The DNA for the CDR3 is TGTGCCAGTATCCCGGGACAGGGCTATGGCTACACCTTC.

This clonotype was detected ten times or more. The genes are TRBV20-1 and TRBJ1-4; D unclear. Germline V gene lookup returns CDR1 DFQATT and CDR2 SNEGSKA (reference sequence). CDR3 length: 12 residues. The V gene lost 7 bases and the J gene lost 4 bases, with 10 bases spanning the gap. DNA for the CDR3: TGCAGTGTCCCTCGGCTTAATGAAAAACTGTTTTTT. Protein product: CSVPRLNEKLFF.

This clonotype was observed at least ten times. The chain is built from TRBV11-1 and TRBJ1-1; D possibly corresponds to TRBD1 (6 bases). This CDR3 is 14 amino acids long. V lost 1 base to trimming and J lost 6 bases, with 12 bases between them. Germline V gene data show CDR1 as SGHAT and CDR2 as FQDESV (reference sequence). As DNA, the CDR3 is TGTGCCAGCAGCTTAGGGCGGGGGCAAGCTGAAGCTTTCTTT. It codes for CASSLGRGQAEAFF.

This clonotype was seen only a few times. CDR3 nucleotides: TGTGCCAGCAGCTTGGACACAACTAACTATGGCTACACCTTC. Translated: CASSLDTTNYGYTF. The J gene is TRBJ1-2, the V gene TRBV7-9, with D possibly TRBD1 on 5 matching bases. The CDR3 is 14 residues long. V lost 3 bases and J 0 bases, leaving 8 bases between the germline ends. CDR1 and CDR2 (germline): SEHNR, FQNEAQ (reference sequence).